The next 7 T cell receptor beta chains were all read from a single sample in a study of molecular identifiers for immune sequencing clone quantification. TCRdb fed the PCR reads into MiXCR, producing one record per CDR3 protein. This table has some 94,000 distinct CDR3 sequences, nearly 25% appearing once. The sequencing input was naive CD8+ T cells from blood, with Jurkat cell RNA spiked in. Subset reported: FACS-sorted CD8+CD4-CCR7+CD45RA+ naive T cells. The receptors shown here come from a human donor in good health. Some libraries in this study had Jurkat cell RNA spiked in.

A note on this clonotype: A read error may explain this, as a much larger clone is one base away. V usage is TRBV28 and J usage is TRBJ2-7; unclear D gene. Germline CDR1 is MDHEN and CDR2 is SYDVKM. V lost 7 bases, J lost 4 bases, and 11 bases lay in between. The CDR3 spans 12 residues. CDR3 loop: CASKPDRYEQYF. For the CDR3, the DNA is TGTGCCAGCAAACCGGACCGGTACGAGCAGTACTTC.

This clonotype was counted ten times or more. The rearrangement links TRBV6-2 or TRBV6-3 to TRBJ2-2; D not resolved. CDR3 size: 15 residues. With 4 bases removed from V and 1 base from J, the gap between germline ends came to 10 bases. Per the germline V gene, CDR1 is MNHEY and CDR2 is SVGEGT. The CDR3 region is CASSLVGVNTGELFF. The CDR3, as DNA: TGTGCCAGCAGTTTAGTGGGCGTGAACACCGGGGAGCTGTTTTTT.

This clonotype appeared many times. This chain connects TRBV4-1 to TRBJ2-5; D not certain. The length of the CDR3 is 15 residues. The V gene's germline CDR1 is MGHRA and CDR2 YSYEKL. Trimming cost V 1 base and J 3 bases, with 12 bases left between them. The CDR3 nucleotides read TGCGCCAGCAGCCAAGTTCGTTCCGATAAAGAGACCCAGTACTTC. Its translation: CASSQVRSDKETQYF.

The V and J genes are TRBV3-1 and TRBJ1-1, with 11 bases matching TRBD1. Germline assignment: CDR1 LGHDT and CDR2 YNNKEL (reference sequence). The CDR3 consists of 18 residues. V lost 6 bases, J lost 0 bases, and 12 bases stayed unmatched. CDR3 sequence: CASRGVRGTGGMNTEAFF. The CDR3 DNA sequence: TGTGCCAGCAGGGGAGTTAGAGGGACAGGGGGTATGAACACTGAAGCTTTCTTT.

This clonotype was recorded a few times. The chain recombines TRBV6-6 with TRBJ2-5; D gene uncertain. The CDR3 spans 14 residues. The V and J ends lost 5 bases and 3 bases respectively, with 13 bases between them. Germline assignment: CDR1 MNHNY and CDR2 SVGAGI (reference sequence). The CDR3 here is CASSTLAAEETQYF. The CDR3 DNA reads as TGTGCCAGCAGTACATTGGCAGCCGAAGAGACCCAGTACTTC.

J is TRBJ2-1 and V is TRBV5-6, with 8 bases lining up with TRBD1. The germline V gene encodes CDR1 SGHDT and CDR2 YYEEEE. The V gene end was trimmed by 4 bases and the J gene end by 8 bases; junction bases not matched to a gene: 5. The CDR3 totals 13 residues. The CDR3 loop reads CASSVGTGYEQFF. CDR3 in DNA: TGTGCCAGCAGCGTGGGGACAGGCTATGAGCAGTTCTTC.

This clonotype was counted only a few times. The CDR3 DNA sequence: TGTGCCAGCAGTGCCCAGGAGAACGCGGATACGCAGTATTTT. Translating it yields CASSAQENADTQYF. The V call is TRBV6-2 or TRBV6-3, the J call TRBJ2-3; D call uncertain. CDR1 and CDR2 from the germline V gene are MNHEY and SVGEGT. V lost 5 bases to trimming and J lost 6 bases, with 15 bases between them. The CDR3 spans 14 residues.